This TCR beta chain was captured in a study of glioma-infiltrating T cells. Points from the study as a whole: Very few CDR3 sequences were shared between tissue and blood. Tissue-blood divergence was below expectation in non-neoplastic patients, above in gliomas.

The iRepertoire nested amplicon-rescue multiplex PCR amplified TCR alpha and beta CDR3s from RNA. Tissue mRNA or PBMC total RNA, 100-400 ng, went into one-step reverse transcription and amplification. Via MiXCR, TCRdb re-called the multiplex PCR reads, giving one row per CDR3 protein. This sample yields approximately 190,000 distinct CDR3 sequences, of which 32% are seen a single time; around 20% belongs to the top ten. Trimming took 0 bases from V and 11 from J, leaving 17 bases between them. This CDR3 is 14 amino acids long. Per germline, CDR1 MGHRA and CDR2 YSYEKL. This clonotype was seen at least ten times. Its cognate antigen is unknown.

The sample taken for sequencing was glioma tissue, nonneoplastic brain tissue, or PBMCs (not recorded which). The chain recombines TRBV4-1 with TRBJ2-7; D not certain. The receptor comes from a human donor with low-grade glioma or glioblastoma, undergoing nonglioma brain surgery, or in good health (not recorded which). The CDR3 loop is CASSQDVTDYLEYF. DNA of the CDR3: TGCGCCAGCAGCCAAGATGTTACTGATTATTTGGAGTACTTC.